Reported below is one T cell receptor (beta chain). The antigen remains unidentified. This record belongs to a study of fetal regulatory T cell absence and autoimmunity. Turning to the study itself: Exocrine pancreas autoimmunity occurred in IPEX patients lacking clinical diabetes.

CDR1 SGHNT and CDR2 YENEEA come from the germline V gene. V was shortened by 5 bases and J by 4 bases, with 8 bases between the two germline ends. CDR3 length: 12 amino acids. Study results and caveats: Some top pancreas TCR clones were over 95-fold enriched versus cord blood.

Profiled with immunoSEQ multiplex PCR; TCRdb holds only in-frame clones, not every one. The sample holds about 46,000 clones; about 86% are singletons and the top ten take 0.35% to 0.45%. This clonotype originated in a newborn boy with IPEX syndrome. The specimen was cord blood. The V and J genes are TRBV11-3 and TRBJ1-2; no definite D call. CDR3 residues: CASSNTPYGYTF. CDR3 nucleotides: TGTGCCAGCAGCAATACCCCCTATGGCTACACCTTC. Using reference TRBV11-3 and TRBJ1-2 for the parts outside the CDR3, the full variable domain is EAGVVQSPRYKIIEKKQPVAFWCNPISGHNTLYWYLQNLGQGPELLIRYENEEAVDDSQLPKDRFSAERLKGVDSTLKIQPAELGDSAVYLCASSNTPYGYTFGSGTRLTVV.